The 8 T cell receptor beta chains given below trace back to one sample, sequenced in a study of T cell responses to AZD1222 COVID-19 vaccine. TCRdb keeps only in-frame clones here, not all; method: immunoSEQ multiplex PCR. The repertoire holds 95,000 to 100,000 clones, with about 89% as singletons. The sample here was peripheral blood, taken on day 0 of AZD1222 vaccination. These receptors were taken from an adult in good health.

This clone has a single count. V and J are TRBV5-6 and TRBJ1-5; D remains unclear. The CDR3 runs 12 residues. Per the germline V gene, CDR1 is SGHDT and CDR2 is YYEEEE. Trimming removed 2 bases at V and 15 bases at J, with 15 bases between. The CDR3 here is CASSFAGRTWHF. CDR3 nucleotides: TGTGCCAGCAGCTTTGCAGGCCGGACTTGGCATTTT.

The chain joins TRBV28 to TRBJ2-6; 7 bases agree with TRBD1. This CDR3 contains 17 residues. The V gene end was trimmed by 5 bases and the J gene end by 4 bases; junction bases not matched to a gene: 11. The germline gives CDR1 MDHEN, CDR2 SYDVKM. This chain's CDR3 is CASSPYDRVRGANVLTF. The CDR3 region has the DNA TGTGCCAGCAGTCCCTACGACAGGGTGAGAGGGGCCAACGTCCTGACTTTC.

The J gene is TRBJ1-1, the V gene TRBV6-6, with no clear D. The germline V and J ends were trimmed by 4 bases and 10 bases, with 13 bases remaining between them. Germline loops: CDR1 MNHNY, CDR2 SVGAGI (reference sequence). This CDR3 has 12 residues. Written as DNA, the CDR3 is TGTGCCAGCAGTTCTTCCCCTTATGCAGCTTTCTTT. This translates into CASSSSPYAAFF.

V is TRBV19 and J is TRBJ2-6; no clear D gene. Germline V CDR1 and CDR2: LNHDA, SQIVND (reference sequence). The CDR3 runs to 15 residues. Trimming left V 0 bases short and J 1 base short, with 4 bases between. The CDR3 bases are TGTGCCAGTAGTATAGAAGGGTCTGGGGCCAACGTCCTGACTTTC. It yields the protein CASSIEGSGANVLTF.

V is TRBV28 and J is TRBJ1-6, with D tentatively TRBD1 (5 bases). Trimming took 5 bases from V and 9 from J, leaving 5 bases between them. CDR1 is MDHEN, CDR2 SYDVKM, per germline. The CDR3 totals 11 residues. CDR3 in DNA: TGTGCCAGCAGTGGGACTTCACCCCTCCACTTT. Translating gives CASSGTSPLHF.

This chain links TRBV27 with TRBJ1-6, with D possibly TRBD1 on 5 matching bases. The CDR3 length is 14 residues. V lost 5 bases and J 10 bases, leaving 15 bases between the germline ends. CDR1 MNHEY and CDR2 SMNVEV come from the germline V gene (reference sequence). This CDR3 is CASSNQGAGSPLHF. CDR3 nucleotide sequence: TGTGCCAGCAGTAATCAGGGAGCAGGCTCACCCCTCCACTTT.

A few counts support this clone. This rearrangement joins TRBV15 to TRBJ1-5; 9 positions agree with TRBD1. Germline-derived CDR1 and CDR2 are LNHNV and YYDKDF (reference sequence). The V segment lost 2 bases and the J segment 0 bases; nucleotides outside the gene matches: 5. This CDR3 has 17 residues. Here the CDR3 reads CATSRSGQGYSNQPQHF. CDR3 DNA: TGTGCCACCAGCAGATCGGGACAGGGCTATAGCAATCAGCCCCAGCATTTT.

V and J are TRBV29-1 and TRBJ1-2; 9 nucleotides line up with TRBD1. Germline CDR1 reads SQVTM; CDR2 reads ANQGSEA. The CDR3 is 13 residues long. The junction had 6 bases not matched to a gene; V was cut back by 6 bases and J by 4 bases. CDR3 coding DNA: TGCAGCGTCAGTAAGGGACAGGGCTATGGCTACACCTTC. It encodes CSVSKGQGYGYTF. The full variable domain, in which reference TRBV29-1 and TRBJ1-2 provide the parts outside the CDR3, is SAVISQKPSRDICQRGTSLTIQCQVDSQVTMMFWYRQQPGQSLTLIATANQGSEATYESGFVIDKFPISRPNLTFSTLTVSNMSPEDSSIYLCSVSKGQGYGYTFGSGTRLTVV.